This record covers a single TCR beta chain. Its antigen remains unknown. Between the trimmed V and J ends, which lost 0 bases and 5 bases, there was a span of 10 bases. The germline V gene encodes CDR1 LNHDA and CDR2 SQIVND (reference sequence). The CDR3 is 14 amino acids. This record belongs to a study of CD8+CD57+ T cells in acquired aplastic anemia. As for the study in general: DNA from sorted CD4+ and CD8+ cells averaged roughly 3.2 ug. Points from the study as a whole: About 27 CD8+ CDR3 sequences were shared between patients and controls.

Profiles of TCR beta VDJ and CDR3 were generated from a genomic DNA template. TCRdb re-derived calls from the reads in MiXCR, one entry per CDR3 protein. Altogether some 190,000 distinct CDR3 sequences are present, just over 45% being singletons, with the ten largest covering under 3%. The receptor's source is a human donor in good health. V gene TRBV19 combines with J gene TRBJ1-1; no firm D call. Sequenced sample: sorted CD4+, CD8+, or CD8+CD57+ T cells (not recorded which) from PBMCs. The chain's CDR3 is CASSIDPGRTEAFF. In DNA, the CDR3 is TGTGCCAGTAGTATAGACCCGGGGAGGACTGAAGCTTTCTTT.